This T cell receptor (beta chain) emerged from a study of blood T cell repertoires in COVID-19. The overall study: Samples representing acute and convalescent COVID-19 were sourced from the United States, Italy and Spain.

CDR1 SQVTM and CDR2 ANQGSEA come from the germline V gene. V shed 2 bases, J shed 2 bases, and the junction held 0 bases outside the gene matches. This CDR3 spans 12 amino acids. Data came from immunoSEQ multiplex PCR; TCRdb stores just in-frame clones and leaves some out. Found here are 200,000 to 250,000 clones, 90% of them singletons; the top ten hold 0.87%. Allocation to cohorts depended on clinical history reported by the participants. The sample taken for sequencing was PBMCs or T cells enriched from blood (not recorded which). J is TRBJ2-7 and V is TRBV29-1; 7 nucleotides match TRBD1. The clonotype was recovered from a man aged 50 to 59 who had been exposed to COVID-19. The CDR3 nucleotides are TGCAGCGTTGAAACAGGGGCCTACGAGCAGTACTTC. It encodes CSVETGAYEQYF.